The source of this T cell receptor beta chain is a study of radiation and T cells in renal cell carcinoma. Assay used: immunoSEQ multiplex PCR; TCRdb lists only in-frame clones, some missing. This sample has about 130,000 clones; about 81% occur once, and the top ten carry 1.9%. V shed 2 bases and J 3 bases; nucleotides not matched to a gene: 6. CDR3 length: 15 amino acids. Germline values: CDR1 SGHAT, CDR2 FQDESV (reference sequence). Time point denoted: blood 2 weeks post-SBRT. The treatment: 15 Gy SBRT to primary tumor, nephrectomy 4 weeks later. Blood was sampled at baseline, 2 weeks and 4 weeks after SBRT. The patient's renal cell carcinoma had clear cell pathology.

Source: blood, taken from a patient whose treatment included radiotherapy and nephrectomy. The V gene is TRBV11-1, the J gene TRBJ2-7, with 8 bases lining up with TRBD1. The receptor was derived from an older woman with renal cell carcinoma. The CDR3 coding sequence is TGTGCCAGCAGCTTAAAAATAGGACAGGGCTACGAGCAGTACTTC. It encodes CASSLKIGQGYEQYF.